Below are 23 T cell receptor beta chains sequenced from a single sample in a study of PD-1 blockade in classical Hodgkin lymphoma (TCRdb year 2020). Explained via the paper, the time point label denotes: cycle 4 day 1 (C4D1), after five to seven weeks of nivolumab. Relapse after autologous stem cell transplantation had occurred in all trial patients, and cohorts A, B and C were distinguished by prior brentuximab vedotin exposure. Libraries were built with the immunoSEQ multiplex PCR assay. TCRdb holds this immuneACCESS table with in-frame rearrangements only. Some clones are missing; in checked studies, unresolved V genes explain under half, and the rest has no known cause. This sample lists tens of thousands of clones; 85% to 95% were detected once. The ten largest clones take up more than 7.5% of the sample. This material consisted of peripheral blood mononuclear cells (PBMCs), taken before the fourth cycle of nivolumab. The receptors shown here come from a human donor with classical Hodgkin lymphoma.

The chain uses TRBV5-5 and TRBJ1-2; no definite D call. V lost 0 bases, J lost 0 bases, and 12 bases lay in between. There are 16 residues in the CDR3. Looked up from germline, CDR1 is SGHKS and CDR2 is YYEKEE (reference sequence). The CDR3 spells CASSLGVALANYGYTF. The CDR3 DNA is TGTGCCAGCAGCTTGGGGGTTGCGTTAGCTAACTATGGCTACACCTTC.

The rearrangement uses TRBV6-6 and TRBJ1-5; possibly TRBD1 for D (6 bases). This CDR3 has 15 residues. V was cut by 7 bases and J by 4 bases, with 17 bases left in between. Germline loops: CDR1 MNHNY, CDR2 SVGAGI (reference sequence). Written as DNA, the CDR3 is TGTGCCAGCAACGGAGGTACAGGGAGTAATCAGCCCCAGCATTTT. Translating gives CASNGGTGSNQPQHF.

The chain links TRBV7-9 to TRBJ1-6, with TRBD1 matching 7 bases. V lost 5 bases and J lost 4; bases outside the gene matches: 2. CDR1 and CDR2 from the germline V gene are SEHNR and FQNEAQ (reference sequence). The CDR3 is made up of 14 amino acids. The CDR3 region is CASSPGQYNSPLHF. CDR3 nucleotide sequence: TGTGCCAGCAGCCCGGGACAGTATAATTCACCCCTCCACTTT.

The chain joins TRBV19 to TRBJ1-2; D perhaps matches TRBD1 (6 bases). CDR1 and CDR2 from the germline V gene are LNHDA and SQIVND (reference sequence). This CDR3 is built from 17 residues. Trimming shortened V by 3 bases and J by 4 bases, and 21 bases separated the two germline ends. The CDR3 region is CASSMGDIALRLYGYTF. The CDR3, as DNA: TGTGCCAGTAGTATGGGGGACATCGCACTCCGACTCTATGGCTACACCTTC. The variable domain in full, with the rest retrieved from reference TRBV19 and TRBJ1-2, is DGGITQSPKYLFRKEGQNVTLSCEQNLNHDAMYWYRQDPGQGLRLIYYSQIVNDFQKGDIAEGYSVSREKKESFPLTVTSAQKNPTAFYLCASSMGDIALRLYGYTFGSGTRLTVV.

The V and J genes are TRBV5-4 and TRBJ1-2, with D uncertain. V shed 0 bases and J shed 0 bases, with 9 bases lying between them. The CDR3 runs 15 residues. Germline CDR1 reads SGHNT; CDR2 reads YYREEE (reference sequence). The CDR3 sequence: CASSLGAAPNYGYTF. DNA for the CDR3: TGTGCCAGCAGCTTGGGGGCCGCACCTAACTATGGCTACACCTTC.

The gene calls are TRBV10-3 and TRBJ1-6; D gene unclear. The germline gives CDR1 ENHRY, CDR2 SYGVKD. The CDR3 contains 15 residues. Trimming stripped 4 bases from V and 3 bases from J, with 10 bases between. The CDR3, as DNA: TGTGCCATCAGTGCACGACAACTCTATAATTCACCCCTCCACTTT. Its translation is CAISARQLYNSPLHF.

The sample holds one count of this clone. V gene TRBV29-1 combines with J gene TRBJ1-2; D perhaps matches TRBD1 (5 bases). Germline loops: CDR1 SQVTM, CDR2 ANQGSEA. This CDR3 is built from 12 residues. The V and J ends lost 2 bases and 5 bases respectively, with 9 bases between them. CDR3 DNA sequence: TGCAGCGTTGAAAAGGGGAAATATGGCTACACCTTC. Protein: CSVEKGKYGYTF.

The rearrangement joins TRBV7-2 to TRBJ2-5; TRBD2 agrees at 14 bases. This CDR3 has 17 residues. Germline CDR1 SGHTA, CDR2 FQGNSA. With V trimmed by 5 bases and J by 5 bases, 10 bases remained unmatched. Here the CDR3 reads CASSTSPGLAGVETQYF. CDR3 nucleotide sequence: TGTGCCAGCAGCACTAGCCCGGGACTAGCGGGGGTGGAGACCCAGTACTTC.

The chain has TRBV29-1 and TRBJ1-3; D remains unclear. The CDR3 runs 13 residues. The V gene lost 4 bases and the J gene lost 4 bases, with 11 bases spanning the gap. Germline CDR1 and CDR2: SQVTM and ANQGSEA. In DNA form, the CDR3 reads TGCAGCGTTGGGCCAAGGTTCGGAAACACCATATATTTT. This sequence encodes CSVGPRFGNTIYF.

V gene TRBV6-5 combines with J gene TRBJ2-5; either TRBD1 or TRBD2 may fit D (5 bases each). CDR1 MNHEY and CDR2 SVGAGI come from the germline V gene. The CDR3 runs to 15 residues. Trimming shortened V by 7 bases and J by 0 bases, and 15 bases separated the two germline ends. DNA for the CDR3: TGTGCCAGCACCCTCTTTCCGGGACACCAAGAGACCCAGTACTTC. Its protein product is CASTLFPGHQETQYF.

This clone was recorded a few times. The chain carries TRBV27 and TRBJ1-1, with D perhaps TRBD1 (5 bases). The V and J ends lost 2 bases and 3 bases respectively, with 13 bases between them. CDR1 is MNHEY and CDR2 is SMNVEV in the germline V gene (reference sequence). CDR3 size: 15 residues. CDR3 sequence: CASSLGIGGDTEAFF. CDR3 coding DNA: TGTGCCAGCAGTTTAGGAATCGGGGGGGACACTGAAGCTTTCTTT.

This clone was observed a single time. This sequence joins TRBV18 and TRBJ1-1, with D possibly TRBD1 on 6 matching bases. This CDR3 region has 16 residues. Between the trimmed V and J ends, which lost 5 bases and 0 bases, there was a span of 16 bases. Germline V gives CDR1 KGHSH, CDR2 LQKENI. In DNA form, the CDR3 reads TGTGCCAGCTCATCCGGGACACAGAGAATGAACACTGAAGCTTTCTTT. Its protein product is CASSSGTQRMNTEAFF.

V gene TRBV6-1 combines with J gene TRBJ2-7; D is perhaps TRBD1 (6 bases). This CDR3 is built from 16 residues. Germline CDR1 and CDR2: MNHNS and SASEGT. V lost 2 bases and J 4 bases, leaving 18 bases between the germline ends. CDR3 sequence reads: CASSEPDTGNSYEQYF. In DNA form, the CDR3 reads TGTGCCAGCAGTGAACCAGACACAGGGAATTCTTACGAGCAGTACTTC.

The V call is TRBV19, the J call TRBJ1-5; TRBD1 aligns across 9 bases. Germline V gene data show CDR1 as LNHDA and CDR2 as SQIVND (reference sequence). CDR3 length: 14 residues. The V gene end was trimmed by 4 bases and the J gene end by 6 bases; junction bases not matched to a gene: 4. CDR3 amino acids: CASSTGQGFQPQHF. CDR3 coding DNA: TGTGCCAGTAGTACCGGACAGGGGTTTCAGCCCCAGCATTTT. Variable domain in full (rest from reference TRBV19 and TRBJ1-5): DGGITQSPKYLFRKEGQNVTLSCEQNLNHDAMYWYRQDPGQGLRLIYYSQIVNDFQKGDIAEGYSVSREKKESFPLTVTSAQKNPTAFYLCASSTGQGFQPQHFGDGTRLSIL.

J is TRBJ1-2 and V is TRBV27, with 10 bases aligning to TRBD1. This CDR3 comprises 15 residues. V was clipped by 6 bases and J by 7 bases; unmatched bases: 11. The germline V gene encodes CDR1 MNHEY and CDR2 SMNVEV (reference sequence). In nucleotides, the CDR3 is TGTGCCAGCAGCAACCCGGGACAGGGGCCGTTTGGCTACACCTTC. Residues: CASSNPGQGPFGYTF.

The chain combines TRBV7-2 with TRBJ2-7, with a possible D match to TRBD2 (6 bases). V lost 6 bases to trimming and J lost 9 bases, with 21 bases between them. Germline V gene sequence: CDR1 SGHTA, CDR2 FQGNSA. CDR3 length equals 14 residues. CDR3 protein: CASRWGDVDRVQYF. CDR3 nucleotide sequence: TGTGCCAGCAGATGGGGGGACGTAGACCGTGTGCAGTACTTC.

The DNA of the CDR3 is TGTGCCACCAGCAGAACGAATGACGGAGCCTACGAGCAGTACTTC. Its translation is CATSRTNDGAYEQYF. The chain joins TRBV15 to TRBJ2-7; D is unclear. Trimming removed 2 bases at V and 2 bases at J, with 13 bases between. Germline V gene sequence: CDR1 LNHNV, CDR2 YYDKDF (reference sequence). The CDR3 contains 15 residues.

The chain joins TRBV18 to TRBJ1-5; TRBD1 matches at 8 bases. The germline V gene has CDR1 KGHSH and CDR2 LQKENI. The CDR3 covers 16 residues. Losses at the gene ends were 3 bases for V and 2 bases for J; bases not matched to a gene: 6. The CDR3 is CASSPRTGRGNQPQHF. CDR3 DNA: TGTGCCAGCTCACCTCGGACAGGGAGGGGCAATCAGCCCCAGCATTTT.

The V call is TRBV27, the J call TRBJ2-3; TRBD2 matches at 9 bases. Germline V gene data show CDR1 as MNHEY and CDR2 as SMNVEV (reference sequence). V shed 0 bases, J shed 2 bases, and the junction held 3 bases outside the gene matches. The CDR3 has 16 amino acids. The CDR3 sequence is CASSLSTSGHTDTQYF. The DNA of the CDR3 is TGTGCCAGCAGTTTATCGACTAGCGGACACACAGATACGCAGTATTTT.

V usage is TRBV2 and J usage is TRBJ1-3, with D unresolved. V was cut by 6 bases and J by 0 bases, with 21 bases left in between. CDR3 length equals 18 residues. Looked up from germline, CDR1 is SNHLY and CDR2 is FYNNEI. The CDR3 region is CASSRQEPHLNSGNTIYF. CDR3 nucleotides: TGTGCCAGCAGCCGGCAGGAGCCACATCTAAACTCTGGAAACACCATATATTTT.

The chain is built from TRBV27 and TRBJ2-7; the match to TRBD1 covers 7 bases. The CDR3 loop spans 15 amino acids. Germline CDR1 is MNHEY and CDR2 is SMNVEV (reference sequence). The junction had 6 bases not matched to a gene; V was cut back by 1 base and J by 3 bases. The DNA of the CDR3 is TGTGCCAGCAGTTTATGGTCAGGGGGAAGCTACGAGCAGTACTTC. It translates to CASSLWSGGSYEQYF.

CDR3: CATGLSEAFF. CDR3 nucleotides: TGTGCCACGGGGCTGAGTGAAGCTTTCTTT. V is TRBV6-5 and J is TRBJ1-1; D is possibly TRBD1 (5 bases). V lost 10 bases to trimming and J lost 7 bases, with 10 bases between them. Germline CDR1 and CDR2: MNHEY and SVGAGI. CDR3 length equals 10 residues.

The gene calls are TRBV5-3 and TRBJ2-4; D possibly uses TRBD1 or TRBD2 (5 bases each). TRBV5-3 is placed among ORFs of uncertain function. CDR3 length: 15 residues. Trimming cost V 0 bases and J 4 bases, with 11 bases left between them. The DNA of the CDR3 is TGTGCCAGAAGCTTGGCGGGGACGGGTAAAAACATTCAGTACTTC. Translation: CARSLAGTGKNIQYF.